This TCR beta chain was recovered during a study of blood T cell repertoires in COVID-19. In the 2 weeks before study entry, exposed participants met a COVID-19 case, which was PCR-confirmed or clinician-diagnosed. Germline lookup yields CDR1 DFQATT and CDR2 SNEGSKA (reference sequence). The CDR3 contains 13 residues. V lost 3 bases and J 2 bases, leaving 8 bases between the germline ends. The data were produced by immunoSEQ multiplex PCR, yet TCRdb's version contains in-frame clones alone and is incomplete. Among 140,000 to 150,000 clones, 80% to 85% were seen once, and the ten largest hold less than 6%.

The rearrangement links TRBV20-1 to TRBJ1-3; D ambiguous. The sample taken for sequencing was PBMCs or T cells enriched from blood (not recorded which). The receptor's source is a woman aged 50 to 60 who had been exposed to COVID-19. The CDR3 protein is CSASSKAGNTIYF. For the CDR3, the DNA is TGCAGTGCTAGTTCTAAAGCTGGAAACACCATATATTTT.